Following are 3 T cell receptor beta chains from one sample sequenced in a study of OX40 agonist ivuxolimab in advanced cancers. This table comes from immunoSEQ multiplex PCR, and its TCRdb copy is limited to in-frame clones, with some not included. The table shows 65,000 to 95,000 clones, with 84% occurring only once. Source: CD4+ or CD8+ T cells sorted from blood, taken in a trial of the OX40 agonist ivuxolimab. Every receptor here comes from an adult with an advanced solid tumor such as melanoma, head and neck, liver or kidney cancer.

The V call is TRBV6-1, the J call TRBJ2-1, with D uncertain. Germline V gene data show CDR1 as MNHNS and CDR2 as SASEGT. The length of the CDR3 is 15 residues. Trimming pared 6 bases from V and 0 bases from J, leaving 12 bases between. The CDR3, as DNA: TGTGCCAGCAGCGCGGCCTTGAGCTCCTACAATGAGCAGTTCTTC. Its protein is CASSAALSSYNEQFF.

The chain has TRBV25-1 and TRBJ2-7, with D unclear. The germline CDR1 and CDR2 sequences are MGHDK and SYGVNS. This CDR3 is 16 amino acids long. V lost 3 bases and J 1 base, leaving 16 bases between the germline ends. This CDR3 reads CASSDSANHLSYEQYF. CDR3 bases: TGTGCCAGCAGTGACTCAGCCAACCACCTTTCCTACGAGCAGTACTTC.

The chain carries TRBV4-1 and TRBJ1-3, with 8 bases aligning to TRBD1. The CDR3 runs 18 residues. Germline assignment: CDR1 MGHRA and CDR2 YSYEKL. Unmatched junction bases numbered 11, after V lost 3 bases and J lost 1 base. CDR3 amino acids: CASSQLQGAFGSGNTIYF. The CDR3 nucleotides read TGCGCCAGCAGCCAGCTCCAGGGGGCATTTGGTTCTGGAAACACCATATATTTT.